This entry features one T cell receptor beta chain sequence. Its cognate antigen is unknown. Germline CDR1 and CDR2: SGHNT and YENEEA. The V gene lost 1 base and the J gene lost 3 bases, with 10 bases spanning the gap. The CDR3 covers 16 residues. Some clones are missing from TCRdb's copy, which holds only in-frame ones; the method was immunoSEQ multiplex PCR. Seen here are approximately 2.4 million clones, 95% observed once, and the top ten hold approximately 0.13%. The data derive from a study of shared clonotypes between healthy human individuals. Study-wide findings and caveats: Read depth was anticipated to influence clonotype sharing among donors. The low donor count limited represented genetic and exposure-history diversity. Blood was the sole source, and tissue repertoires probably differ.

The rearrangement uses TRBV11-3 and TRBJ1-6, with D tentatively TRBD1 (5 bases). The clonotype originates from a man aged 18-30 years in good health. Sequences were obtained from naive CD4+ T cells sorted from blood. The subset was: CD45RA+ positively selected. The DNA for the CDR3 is TGTGCCAGCAGCTTAGCGGGGGGGAGCTATAATTCACCCCTCCACTTT. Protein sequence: CASSLAGGSYNSPLHF.